The 15 T cell receptor beta chains below were found in one sample sequenced in a study of Ad26.COV2.S vaccination and SARS-CoV-2 variants. The treatment here: about 20 received Ad26.COV2.S at low or high dose, single or two shots; about 5 received placebo; per-sample allocation not given. Following the first vaccine or placebo injection, samples were taken on day 63. Only in-frame clones appear in the TCRdb table, and some are missing; sequencing was by immunoSEQ multiplex PCR. This table has roughly 320,000 clones, more than 70% appearing once. The sequencing used peripheral blood, collected in a trial of Ad26.COV2.S vaccine versus placebo. The receptors derive from a person aged 18-65 years who received the Ad26.COV2.S COVID-19 vaccine or a placebo.

This clone has just one count. This CDR3 is CASTTNFRSFREAFF. The CDR3 DNA sequence: TGTGCCAGCACCACGAATTTTCGCTCTTTTCGTGAAGCTTTCTTT. The chain links TRBV6-5 to TRBJ1-1; unclear D gene. This CDR3 region has 15 residues. V shed 7 bases and J shed 7 bases, with 22 bases lying between them. CDR1 and CDR2 from the germline V gene are MNHEY and SVGAGI.

The V call is TRBV5-4, the J call TRBJ2-2; D gene uncertain. V gave up 4 bases and J gave up 1 base, with 11 bases separating them. Germline V gives CDR1 SGHNT, CDR2 YYREEE (reference sequence). The CDR3 covers 15 residues. CDR3 coding DNA: TGTGCCAGCAGCGCGACTGCGGTGAACACCGGGGAGCTGTTTTTT. Translation: CASSATAVNTGELFF.

The V gene is TRBV2, the J gene TRBJ2-3; 12 bases are a match to TRBD1. V trimming: 4 bases; J trimming: 1 base; junction bases outside the gene matches: 0. CDR3 length: 15 residues. Per germline, CDR1 SNHLY and CDR2 FYNNEI. CDR3 DNA sequence: TGTGCCAGCAGTGGGGACAGGGGGCGCACAGATACGCAGTATTTT. Translation gives CASSGDRGRTDTQYF.

The V call is TRBV30, the J call TRBJ1-2; TRBD1 agrees at 7 bases. CDR1 and CDR2 (germline): GTSNPN, SVGIG (reference sequence). The V gene end was trimmed by 3 bases and the J gene end by 4 bases; junction bases not matched to a gene: 11. The CDR3 extends over 15 amino acids. The DNA for the CDR3 is TGTGCCTGGAGGGGACAGATGGGGAGTACCTATGGCTACACCTTC. Residues: CAWRGQMGSTYGYTF.

The J gene is TRBJ2-1, the V gene TRBV7-9, with a tentative D call TRBD2 (6 bases). CDR1 SEHNR and CDR2 FQNEAQ come from the germline V gene (reference sequence). Trimming left V 7 bases short and J 5 bases short, with 12 bases between. This CDR3 comprises 13 residues. The CDR3 loop is CASTQWRDNEQFF. CDR3 sequence (DNA): TGTGCCAGCACCCAGTGGAGGGACAATGAGCAGTTCTTC.

The genes are TRBV11-2 and TRBJ1-1; 7 positions match TRBD1. CDR1 is SGHAT and CDR2 is FQNNGV in the germline V gene. Trimming cost V 4 bases and J 2 bases; bases outside gene matches: 7. The CDR3 length is 15 residues. The DNA of the CDR3 is TGTGCCAGCAGCTACCGGACAGGACGAAACACTGAAGCTTTCTTT. Translating gives CASSYRTGRNTEAFF.

Notes on this clone: The sample holds other DNA sequences that translate to the same CDR3. Here the CDR3 DNA reads TGTGCCAGCTCACCTACAGGGAGCTATGGCTACACCTTC. Its translation: CASSPTGSYGYTF. This rearrangement joins TRBV18 to TRBJ1-2; perhaps TRBD1 as D (6 bases). V was shortened by 3 bases and J by 4 bases, with 9 bases between the two germline ends. CDR1 is KGHSH, CDR2 LQKENI, per germline. This CDR3 is 13 amino acids long.

Written as DNA, the CDR3 is TGTGCCAGCACTAGGGGGACCGGGGAGCTGTTTTTT. Translating it yields CASTRGTGELFF. The chain recombines TRBV6-5 with TRBJ2-2; a weak D match, TRBD1 (6 bases). Germline V gene sequence: CDR1 MNHEY, CDR2 SVGAGI. CDR3 length: 12 residues. V lost 7 bases to trimming and J lost 5 bases, with 8 bases between them.

The chain employs TRBV7-8 and TRBJ1-1, with D uncertain. Trimming shortened V by 1 base and J by 1 base, and 4 bases separated the two germline ends. This CDR3 spans 13 amino acids. The germline gives CDR1 SGHVS, CDR2 FQNEAQ. The CDR3 region is CASSLVRNTEAFF. The CDR3 coding sequence is TGTGCCAGCAGCTTAGTAAGGAACACTGAAGCTTTCTTT.

The chain combines TRBV4-1 with TRBJ2-3, with 14 positions matching TRBD2. Germline V gene lookup returns CDR1 MGHRA and CDR2 YSYEKL. The V gene end was trimmed by 6 bases and the J gene end by 2 bases; junction bases not matched to a gene: 4. The CDR3 spans 16 residues. The CDR3 reads CASRRGLAGDTDTQYF. CDR3 coding DNA: TGCGCCAGCAGGAGGGGACTAGCGGGGGACACAGATACGCAGTATTTT.

This sequence joins TRBV6-5 and TRBJ2-3; 10 positions agree with TRBD2. J lost 3 bases, V lost 6 bases, and 6 bases had no gene match. In germline, CDR1 is MNHEY, CDR2 SVGAGI. The CDR3 has 15 residues. The CDR3 region is CASSPASGGTDTQYF. In DNA form, the CDR3 reads TGTGCCAGCAGCCCCGCTAGCGGGGGAACAGATACGCAGTATTTT.

Turning to this clone: This specimen includes other DNA sequences encoding the same CDR3. The gene calls are TRBV7-2 and TRBJ2-5; D unresolved. This CDR3 has 12 residues. Germline CDR1 is SGHTA and CDR2 is FQGNSA. The ends were cut back, 4 bases at V and 2 bases at J, with 5 bases in the middle. Here the CDR3 reads CASSYGQETQYF. The CDR3 DNA reads TGTGCCAGCAGCTATGGACAAGAGACCCAGTACTTC.

This clone came up once. V is TRBV6-4 and J is TRBJ2-6; 12 bases map to TRBD1. Germline CDR1 and CDR2: MRHNA and SNTAGT. The CDR3 has 18 amino acids. After removal of 4 bases from V and 2 bases from J, the junction contained 6 bases not matched to a gene. For the CDR3, the DNA is TGTGCCAGCAGTGCCTACCGGGACAGGGGGCCTGGGGCCAACGTCCTGACTTTC. This gives the protein CASSAYRDRGPGANVLTF.

The chain links TRBV7-6 to TRBJ2-1, with 8 positions matching TRBD2. Trimming removed 5 bases from V and 12 bases from J; junction bases left unmatched: 9. The CDR3 contains 13 residues. CDR1 and CDR2 from the germline V gene are SGHVS and FNYEAQ. CDR3 nucleotide sequence: TGTGCCAGCAGCCTCTCGGACAGCGGGAGGCAGTTCTTC. This gives the protein CASSLSDSGRQFF.

A few counts support this clone. This chain joins TRBV7-2 and TRBJ1-5; D might be TRBD1 (5 bases). The CDR3 has 17 amino acids. V was cut by 3 bases and J by 0 bases, with 15 bases left in between. Germline assignment: CDR1 SGHTA and CDR2 FQGNSA. This chain's CDR3 is CASSLRAGGYSNQPQHF. Written as DNA, the CDR3 is TGTGCCAGCAGCTTGCGGGCGGGGGGTTATAGCAATCAGCCCCAGCATTTT.